Following are 20 T cell receptor beta chains from one sample sequenced in a study of OX40 agonist ivuxolimab in advanced cancers. Sequenced by immunoSEQ multiplex PCR; TCRdb stores in-frame clones only, minus some. The repertoire includes 55,000 to 70,000 clones, about 86% of them detected once, and 1% to 1.5% sits in the top ten. This specimen was CD4+ or CD8+ T cells sorted from blood, taken in a trial of the OX40 agonist ivuxolimab. The origin of the receptors is an adult with an advanced solid tumor such as melanoma, head and neck, liver or kidney cancer.

The chain recombines TRBV5-4 with TRBJ2-5; TRBD1 aligns across 9 bases. This CDR3 contains 15 residues. V shed 0 bases and J 4 bases; nucleotides not matched to a gene: 4. Germline V CDR1 and CDR2: SGHNT, YYREEE (reference sequence). As DNA, the CDR3 is TGTGCCAGCAGCTTGGGACAGGGGGTAGGAGAGACCCAGTACTTC. As protein: CASSLGQGVGETQYF. The full variable domain, with the rest looked up from reference TRBV5-4 and TRBJ2-5, is ETGVTQSPTHLIKTRGQQVTLRCSSQSGHNTVSWYQQALGQGPQFIFQYYREEENGRGNFPPRFSGLQFPNYSSELNVNALELDDSALYLCASSLGQGVGETQYFGPGTRLLVL.

The chain uses TRBV5-6 and TRBJ2-5, with D tentatively TRBD2 (6 bases). With 0 bases removed from V and 5 bases from J, the gap between germline ends came to 11 bases. Germline CDR1 and CDR2: SGHDT and YYEEEE. CDR3 length equals 14 residues. This CDR3 reads CASSLVGSGETQYF. The CDR3 region has the DNA TGTGCCAGCAGCTTGGTGGGGAGCGGGGAGACCCAGTACTTC.

The rearrangement links TRBV27 to TRBJ2-1; maybe TRBD1 (6 bases). This CDR3 region has 17 residues. Germline V lookup: CDR1 MNHEY, CDR2 SMNVEV (reference sequence). Deletions cut 6 bases from V and 0 bases from J, with 18 bases between. This CDR3 reads CASSSANTGSSYNEQFF. In nucleotides, the CDR3 is TGTGCCAGCAGCTCCGCCAATACAGGGAGCTCCTACAATGAGCAGTTCTTC.

V gene TRBV9 combines with J gene TRBJ1-1; 7 bases are a match to TRBD1. V trimming: 4 bases; J trimming: 3 bases; junction bases outside the gene matches: 15. The CDR3 is 17 amino acids. Per the germline V gene, CDR1 is SGDLS and CDR2 is YYNGEE. The CDR3 DNA reads TGTGCCAGCAGCTCAAGAGACAGGGTAATTGGGGACACTGAAGCTTTCTTT. Encoded protein: CASSSRDRVIGDTEAFF.

The V and J genes are TRBV5-1 and TRBJ2-2; 9 nucleotides align to TRBD1. Germline CDR1 SGHRS, CDR2 YFSETQ. The V gene end was trimmed by 4 bases and the J gene end by 0 bases; junction bases not matched to a gene: 4. The length of the CDR3 is 16 residues. CDR3 sequence: CASSPRTGANTGELFF. The CDR3 DNA reads TGCGCCAGCAGCCCTAGGACAGGGGCGAACACCGGGGAGCTGTTTTTT.

In this sample, this clone turned up once. The genes are TRBV6-5 and TRBJ1-2, with 8 bases aligning to TRBD1. From germline, CDR1 is MNHEY and CDR2 SVGAGI. Trimming cost V 2 bases and J 4 bases; bases outside gene matches: 6. The CDR3 contains 15 residues. The CDR3 bases are TGTGCCAGCAGTTACCGCCAGGGGGCTGGCTATGGCTACACCTTC. Translating gives CASSYRQGAGYGYTF.

The V gene is TRBV5-1, the J gene TRBJ2-2; 11 bases are shared with TRBD2. The CDR3 totals 15 residues. The V gene end was trimmed by 4 bases and the J gene end by 7 bases; junction bases not matched to a gene: 6. CDR1 and CDR2 from the germline V gene are SGHRS and YFSETQ. CDR3 loop: CASSQTSGVGGELFF. The DNA for the CDR3 is TGCGCCAGCAGCCAGACTAGCGGGGTAGGCGGGGAGCTGTTTTTT. The entire variable domain, with the rest obtained from reference TRBV5-1 and TRBJ2-2, is as follows: KAGVTQTPRYLIKTRGQQVTLSCSPISGHRSVSWYQQTPGQGLQFLFEYFSETQRNKGNFPGRFSGRQFSNSRSEMNVSTLELGDSALYLCASSQTSGVGGELFFGEGSRLTVL.

The chain couples TRBV11-3 to TRBJ2-3; TRBD2 might be the D (6 bases). The V end lost 5 bases, the J end lost 1 base, and 13 bases lay between the germline ends. The CDR3 is made up of 15 amino acids. Germline-derived CDR1 and CDR2 are SGHNT and YENEEA. The chain's CDR3 is CASSRGAQGTDTQYF. CDR3 nucleotides: TGTGCCAGCAGCCGCGGGGCACAGGGCACAGATACGCAGTATTTT.

This rearrangement joins TRBV2 to TRBJ2-5; D might be TRBD2 (5 bases). The V and J ends lost 0 bases and 3 bases respectively, with 8 bases between them. The length of the CDR3 is 14 residues. CDR1 SNHLY and CDR2 FYNNEI come from the germline V gene. DNA of the CDR3: TGTGCCAGCAGTGAAGCTCTGACTAAAGAGACCCAGTACTTC. Encoded protein: CASSEALTKETQYF.

Ten or more counts support this clone. The genes are TRBV7-8 and TRBJ2-1; D is perhaps TRBD2 (6 bases). Trimming cost V 1 base and J 10 bases, with 11 bases left between them. CDR3 length: 13 residues. CDR1 SGHVS and CDR2 FQNEAQ come from the germline V gene. Here the CDR3 reads CASSLVVGGEQFF. DNA of the CDR3: TGTGCCAGCAGCTTAGTGGTTGGAGGGGAGCAGTTCTTC.

The chain joins TRBV5-1 to TRBJ2-1; TRBD1 is a possible D gene (5 bases). Deletions cut 0 bases from V and 7 bases from J, with 14 bases between. The V gene's germline CDR1 is SGHRS and CDR2 YFSETQ. The CDR3 contains 15 residues. CDR3 sequence reads: CASSLVGARRNEQFF. The CDR3 nucleotides are TGCGCCAGCAGCTTGGTTGGGGCCAGAAGGAATGAGCAGTTCTTC.

The chain employs TRBV27 and TRBJ1-2, with TRBD1 matching over 8 bases. The CDR3 length is 17 residues. CDR1 is MNHEY, CDR2 SMNVEV, per germline (reference sequence). V trimming: 6 bases; J trimming: 0 bases; junction bases outside the gene matches: 12. The CDR3 DNA is TGTGCCAGCAGGACAGGGGACCTTGGCGAACCTAACTATGGCTACACCTTC. Protein sequence: CASRTGDLGEPNYGYTF.

This clone was observed a single time. The J gene is TRBJ1-5, the V gene TRBV7-3, with TRBD1 matching 9 bases. Per the germline V gene, CDR1 is SGHTA and CDR2 is FQGTGA. With V trimmed by 7 bases and J by 3 bases, 10 bases remained unmatched. This CDR3 contains 16 residues. The DNA for the CDR3 is TGTGCCAGCATTCGGGACAGGGTAAGGATCAATCAGCCCCAGCATTTT. This codes for CASIRDRVRINQPQHF.

This clone was counted only a few times. The gene calls are TRBV5-1 and TRBJ2-5, with 7 bases identical to TRBD1. The trim removed 7 bases at V and 5 bases at J, leaving 8 bases unmatched. The CDR3 runs to 13 residues. Germline V lookup: CDR1 SGHRS, CDR2 YFSETQ. CDR3 nucleotides: TGCGCCAGCGGCCGGGACAGAGCGGAGACCCAGTACTTC. Protein product: CASGRDRAETQYF.

The genes are TRBV9 and TRBJ1-1, with 7 bases that match TRBD1. The junction had 12 bases not matched to a gene; V was cut back by 2 bases and J by 8 bases. This CDR3 comprises 15 residues. Germline V gene sequence: CDR1 SGDLS, CDR2 YYNGEE. CDR3 sequence: CASSVGGGGYLEAFF. CDR3 DNA sequence: TGTGCCAGCAGCGTGGGTGGAGGGGGCTACCTCGAAGCTTTCTTT. The variable domain in full, with the rest retrieved from reference TRBV9 and TRBJ1-1, is DSGVTQTPKHLITATGQRVTLRCSPRSGDLSVYWYQQSLDQGLQFLIQYYNGEERAKGNILERFSAQQFPDLHSELNLSSLELGDSALYFCASSVGGGGYLEAFFGQGTRLTVV.

This chain's CDR3 is CASSSRTGNQETQYF. The CDR3 DNA reads as TGTGCCAGCAGCAGCCGGACAGGGAATCAAGAGACCCAGTACTTC. This rearrangement joins TRBV11-2 to TRBJ2-5, with TRBD1 identical over 8 bases. The CDR3 consists of 15 residues. Per germline, CDR1 SGHAT and CDR2 FQNNGV. V shed 5 bases and J 2 bases; nucleotides not matched to a gene: 7.

The genes are TRBV28 and TRBJ1-2; 8 bases line up with TRBD1. There are 13 residues in the CDR3. The germline gives CDR1 MDHEN, CDR2 SYDVKM. Germline trimming cut 6 bases from V and 2 bases from J; bases unmatched to any gene: 2. In DNA form, the CDR3 reads TGTGCCAGCAGAGGACAGGGCAACTATGGCTACACCTTC. Translating gives CASRGQGNYGYTF.

This sequence joins TRBV6-1 and TRBJ1-5; D might be TRBD1 (5 bases). The CDR3 extends over 15 amino acids. Germline V gene lookup returns CDR1 MNHNS and CDR2 SASEGT. V lost 2 bases to trimming and J lost 3 bases, with 11 bases between them. As DNA, the CDR3 is TGTGCCAGCAGTGAAAGGGGTCCCCTCAATCAGCCCCAGCATTTT. Protein product: CASSERGPLNQPQHF.

CDR3 DNA sequence: TGTGCCACCAGCAGACTAGCGGGAGTGAACACCGGGGAGCTGTTTTTT. Translated: CATSRLAGVNTGELFF. This chain uses TRBV15 with TRBJ2-2, with 10 positions matching TRBD2. The germline V gene has CDR1 LNHNV and CDR2 YYDKDF (reference sequence). The J segment lost 1 base and the V segment lost 2 bases, leaving 1 base of the junction unmatched. There are 16 residues in the CDR3.

This clone has just one count. The chain couples TRBV4-1 to TRBJ2-5; 11 positions match TRBD2. The CDR3 is 18 residues long. The junction had 13 bases not matched to a gene; V was cut back by 4 bases and J by 3 bases. Per germline, CDR1 MGHRA and CDR2 YSYEKL. The chain's CDR3 is CASSRTVLSGGAKETQYF. Written as DNA, the CDR3 is TGCGCCAGCAGCCGCACCGTCCTTAGCGGGGGGGCCAAAGAGACCCAGTACTTC.